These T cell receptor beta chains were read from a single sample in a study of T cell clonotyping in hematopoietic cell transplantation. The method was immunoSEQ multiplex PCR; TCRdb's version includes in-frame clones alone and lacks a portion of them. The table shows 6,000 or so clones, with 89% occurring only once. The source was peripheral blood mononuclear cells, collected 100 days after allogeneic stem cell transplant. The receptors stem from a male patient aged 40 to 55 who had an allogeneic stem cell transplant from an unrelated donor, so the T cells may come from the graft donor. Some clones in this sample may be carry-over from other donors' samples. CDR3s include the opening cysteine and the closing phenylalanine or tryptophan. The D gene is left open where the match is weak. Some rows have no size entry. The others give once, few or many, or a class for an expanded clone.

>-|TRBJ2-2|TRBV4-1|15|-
TGCGCCAGCAGCCGCTCGGTAGGGCGGACCGGGGAGCTGTTTTTT
CASSRSVGRTGELFF
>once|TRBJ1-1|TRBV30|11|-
TGTGCCTGGAATCGGGTATATGAAGCTTTCTTT
CAWNRVYEAFF
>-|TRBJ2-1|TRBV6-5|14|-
TGTGCCAGCAGGCTGGACAGTATTCACAATGAGCAGTTCTTC
CASRLDSIHNEQFF
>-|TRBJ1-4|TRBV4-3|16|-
TGCGCCAGCAGCCAAGACTTATCAGGGTCTAATGAAAAACTGTTTTTT
CASSQDLSGSNEKLFF
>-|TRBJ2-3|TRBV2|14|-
TGTGCCAGCAGTGAACTGGGACCTACAGATACGCAGTATTTT
CASSELGPTDTQYF
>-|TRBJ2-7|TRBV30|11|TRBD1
TGTGCCTGGGGGACAGTATACGAGCAGTACTTC
CAWGTVYEQYF
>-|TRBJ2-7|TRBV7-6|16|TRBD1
TGTGCCAGCAGCCCTAGGACAGGGGGCTTGACCTACGAGCAGTACTTC
CASSPRTGGLTYEQYF
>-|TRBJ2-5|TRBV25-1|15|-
TGTGCCAGCAGTCAGGGGCCGGCGTCCCAAGAGACCCAGTACTTC
CASSQGPASQETQYF
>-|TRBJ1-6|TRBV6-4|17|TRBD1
TGTGCCAGCAGTGACCCTCCGCGGACAGGGGGCGGTTCACCCCTCCACTTT
CASSDPPRTGGGSPLHF
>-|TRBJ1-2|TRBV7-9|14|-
TGTGCCAGCAGCCACCCGGGAAGAAGTTATGGCTACACCTTC
CASSHPGRSYGYTF
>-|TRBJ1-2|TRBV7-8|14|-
TGTGCCAGCAGCTTATCGCAGGCGACCTATGGCTACACCTTC
CASSLSQATYGYTF
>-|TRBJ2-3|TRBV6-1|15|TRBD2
TGTGCCAGCAGTGCGGGACTAGCGGGGACAGATACGCAGTATTTT
CASSAGLAGTDTQYF
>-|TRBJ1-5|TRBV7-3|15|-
TGTGCCAGCAGCAGGGACATATATAGCAATCAGCCCCAGCATTTT
CASSRDIYSNQPQHF
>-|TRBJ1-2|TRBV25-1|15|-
TGTGCCAGCAGTGCTTCGACCGGGGGGGGGAGTGGCTACACCTTC
CASSASTGGGSGYTF
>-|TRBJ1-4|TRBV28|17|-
TGTGCCAGCAGTTTTCGACGGAATTGGGGGATTAATGAAAAACTGTTTTTT
CASSFRRNWGINEKLFF
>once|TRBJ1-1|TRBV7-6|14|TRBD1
TGTGCCAGCAGCCCCCGACAGGGGCTCACTGAAGCTTTCTTT
CASSPRQGLTEAFF
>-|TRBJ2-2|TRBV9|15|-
TGTGCCAGCAGCGTAGTTTCTGGGGGCACCGGGGAGCTGTTTTTT
CASSVVSGGTGELFF
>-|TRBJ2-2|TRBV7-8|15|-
TGTGCCAGCCCGCCGGAAGCGGGGAACACCGGGGAGCTGTTTTTT
CASPPEAGNTGELFF
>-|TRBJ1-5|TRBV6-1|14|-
TGTGCCAGCAGTGTCCGGGACCTTAATCAGCCCCAGCATTTT
CASSVRDLNQPQHF
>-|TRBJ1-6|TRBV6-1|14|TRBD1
TGTGCCAGCAGGACAGGGAATTATAATTCACCCCTCCACTTT
CASRTGNYNSPLHF
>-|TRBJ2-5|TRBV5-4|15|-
TGTGCCAGCAGCTTGGGAACCGGTCGACAAGAGACCCAGTACTTC
CASSLGTGRQETQYF
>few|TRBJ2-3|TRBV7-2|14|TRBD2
TGTGCCAGCAGTCGTTCGGGGGGTGGAGATACGCAGTATTTT
CASSRSGGGDTQYF
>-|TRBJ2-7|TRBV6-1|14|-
TGTGCCAGCAGTGCATCAACCTTTGGATACGAGCAGTACTTC
CASSASTFGYEQYF
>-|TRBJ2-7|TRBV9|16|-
TGTGCCAGCAGCGTAGACGGGCAGGGGTTTTCCTACGAGCAGTACTTC
CASSVDGQGFSYEQYF
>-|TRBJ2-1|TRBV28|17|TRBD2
TGTGCCAGCACCTCAGCGGGGAATAAACTCTCCTACAATGAGCAGTTCTTC
CASTSAGNKLSYNEQFF
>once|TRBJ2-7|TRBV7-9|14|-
TGTGCCAGCAGCTTAGCGGGACCGGGCTACGAGCAGTACTTC
CASSLAGPGYEQYF
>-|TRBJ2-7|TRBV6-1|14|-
TGTGCCAGCAGTGTGCGGGGGCCCTCCTACGAGCAGTACTTC
CASSVRGPSYEQYF
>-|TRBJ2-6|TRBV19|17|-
TGTGCCAGTAGTATCCCCGGACCGACCTCTGGGGCCAACGTCCTGACTTTC
CASSIPGPTSGANVLTF
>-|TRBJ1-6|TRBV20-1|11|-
TGCAGTGCAGCTACAGGTTCACCCCTCCACTTT
CSAATGSPLHF
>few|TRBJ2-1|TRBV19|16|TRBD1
TGTGCCAGTAGCTTACAGGGGAGCCACTTGTACGATGAGCAGTTCTTC
CASSLQGSHLYDEQFF
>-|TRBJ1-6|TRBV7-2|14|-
TGTGCCAGCAGCTTTCAGGGTTTTAATTCACCCCTCCACTTT
CASSFQGFNSPLHF
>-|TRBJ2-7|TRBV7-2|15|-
TGTGCCAGCAGCTTCGGAGACAGCCTACCCTACGAGCAGTACTTC
CASSFGDSLPYEQYF
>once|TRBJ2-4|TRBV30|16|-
TGTGCCTGGAGTCAGGACAGCGGGCCGCCCAAAAACATTCAGTACTTC
CAWSQDSGPPKNIQYF
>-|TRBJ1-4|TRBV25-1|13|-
TGTGCCAGCAGTGTCTCTCCAAACGAAAAACTGTTTTTT
CASSVSPNEKLFF
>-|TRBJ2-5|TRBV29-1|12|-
TGCAGCGTTGAAAGGGGCGGGGAGACCCAGTACTTC
CSVERGGETQYF
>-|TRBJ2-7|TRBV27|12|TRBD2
TGTGCCAGCAGCAGACTAGCTGGTGAGCAGTACTTC
CASSRLAGEQYF
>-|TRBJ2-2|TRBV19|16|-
TGTGCCAGTAGTATCGCGCTAGTGGATTGGGACGGGGAGCTGTTTTTT
CASSIALVDWDGELFF
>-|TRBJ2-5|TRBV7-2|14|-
TGTGCCAGCAGCTTGCTAGGGGGATATGGCACCCAGTACTTC
CASSLLGGYGTQYF
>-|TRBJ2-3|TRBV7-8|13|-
TGTGCCAGCAGCTCCGCCAGCACAGATACGCAGTATTTT
CASSSASTDTQYF
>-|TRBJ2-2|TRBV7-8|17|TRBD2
TGTGCCAGCAGCTCTTTGCGCGGGGGGGCCTTGAGCGGGGAGCTGTTTTTT
CASSSLRGGALSGELFF
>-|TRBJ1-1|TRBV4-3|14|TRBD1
TGCGCCAGCAGCCAGGACAGGGGATACACTGAAGCTTTCTTT
CASSQDRGYTEAFF
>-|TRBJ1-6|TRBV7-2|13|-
TGTGCCAGCAGCTTAGGGCCCAATTCACCCCTCCACTTT
CASSLGPNSPLHF
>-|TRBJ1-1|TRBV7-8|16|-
TGTGCCAGCAGCACCTCGCCGGGGTCAAGGAACACTGAAGCTTTCTTT
CASSTSPGSRNTEAFF
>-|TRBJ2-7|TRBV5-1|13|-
TGCGCCAGCAGCTTGGGGCCCAGGGATTCCCAGTACTTC
CASSLGPRDSQYF
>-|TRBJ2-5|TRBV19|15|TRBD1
TGTGCCAGTAGTATGGGGACAGGGGGCCGAGAGACCCAGTACTTC
CASSMGTGGRETQYF
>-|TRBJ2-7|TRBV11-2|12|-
TGTGCCAGCAGCGACAGTTCCTACGAGCAGTACTTC
CASSDSSYEQYF
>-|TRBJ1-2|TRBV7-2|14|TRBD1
TGTGCCAGCAGCGAACGGGACAGGGTGGCGGGCTACACCTTC
CASSERDRVAGYTF
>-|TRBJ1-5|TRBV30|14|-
TGTGCCTGGAGTCCCGCGGGGGGCGGACAGCCCCAGCATTTT
CAWSPAGGGQPQHF
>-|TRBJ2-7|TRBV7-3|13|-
TGTGCCAGCAGCTTAACGGCAGGGTCTGAGCAGTACTTC
CASSLTAGSEQYF
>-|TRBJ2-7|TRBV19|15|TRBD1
TGTGCCAGTAGTATCGGAGGGACAGGATCCTACGAGCAGTACTTC
CASSIGGTGSYEQYF
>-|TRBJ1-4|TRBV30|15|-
TGTGCCTGGAGTGTAACCCAGGGCGGGTATGAAAAACTGTTTTTT
CAWSVTQGGYEKLFF
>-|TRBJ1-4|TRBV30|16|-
TGTGCCTGGAGTGTGAAGCTTCTGGGAGGCTATGAAAAACTGTTTTTT
CAWSVKLLGGYEKLFF
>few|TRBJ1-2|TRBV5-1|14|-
TGCGCCAGCAGCTTGGTCGCAGCAAACTATGGCTACACCTTC
CASSLVAANYGYTF
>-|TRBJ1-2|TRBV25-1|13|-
TGTGCCAGCAGTGAATATGAGTTCTATGGCTACACCTTC
CASSEYEFYGYTF
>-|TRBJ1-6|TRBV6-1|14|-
TGTGCCAGCAGTGAAGGGTTTATTCGTTCACCCCTCCACTTT
CASSEGFIRSPLHF
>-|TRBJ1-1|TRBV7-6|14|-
TGTGCCAGCAGCCCCGGGGGCCCGAACACTGAAGCTTTCTTT
CASSPGGPNTEAFF
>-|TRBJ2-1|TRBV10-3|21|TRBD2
TGTGCCATCAGTGGACGGGGGGAATTTAGCCTCCAGTTATCAACCTACAATGAGCAGTTCTTC
CAISGRGEFSLQLSTYNEQFF
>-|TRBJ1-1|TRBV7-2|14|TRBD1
TGTGCCACCGGGGACAGGGGGCCGCGCACTGAAGCTTTCTTT
CATGDRGPRTEAFF
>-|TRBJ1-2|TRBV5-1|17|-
TGCGCCAGCAGCCACGGCGCTTATTTGGCGGGGAACTATGGCTACACCTTC
CASSHGAYLAGNYGYTF